This paragraph covers one TCR beta chain sequence. This record comes from a study of blood T cells in healthy people across ages. Germline CDR1 DFQATT, CDR2 SNEGSKA (reference sequence). V dropped 5 bases and J dropped 5; count of bases not matched to a gene: 5. CDR3 size: 12 residues. In terms of origin and age, donors were healthy Caucasian individuals from Russia aged roughly 6 to 95. A second 7 to 11 cycle PCR used barcoded and J-beta primers. TCRdb itself ran the 5' RACE reads through MiXCR, one entry per CDR3 protein. The table shows 1.5 million to 2 million distinct CDR3 sequences, with approximately 39% occurring only once.

The chain carries TRBV20-1 and TRBJ2-5; 7 positions agree with TRBD1. Source material: blood. The origin of this receptor is a human donor in good health. CDR3 bases: TGCAGTGCTTTCACAGGGGTTGAGACCCAGTACTTC. It translates to CSAFTGVETQYF.